This TCR beta chain stems from a study of shared clonotypes between healthy human individuals. Notes on this clone: Antigen: not known.

Points from the study as a whole: Donor scarcity curtailed the genetic and exposure-history diversity represented herein.

Splitting of each subset's genomic DNA was done evenly across several immunoSEQ plates. The replicate PCRs on unsorted PBMC were given 250 to 350 ng DNA, which is tens of thousands of T cell genomes. The protocol was immunoSEQ multiplex PCR, while the TCRdb copy is restricted to in-frame clones and leaves out a portion. The sample has over 400,000 clones, 70% to 85% seen once. Sequenced input: PBMCs. The origin of this receptor is a woman aged 40 to 50 in good health. Some clones in this sample may be carry-over from other donors' samples.

The CDR3 DNA reads as TGTGCCAGTGCTAGCGGGTACCAAGAGACCCAGTACTTC. It is translated as CASASGYQETQYF. V gene TRBV2 combines with J gene TRBJ2-5, with TRBD2 matching 8 bases. This CDR3 is 13 amino acids long. Germline loops: CDR1 SNHLY, CDR2 FYNNEI. Trimming cost V 9 bases and J 0 bases; bases outside gene matches: 3.